This T cell receptor beta chain was sequenced during a study of control samples from healthy donors and cancer patients. Here immunoSEQ multiplex PCR was the method, and the copy in TCRdb shows in-frame clones only, minus some. There are 130,000 or so clones in the sample; roughly 92% occur only once, and around 5.1% lies in the top ten. This CDR3 spans 19 amino acids. Per germline, CDR1 KGHSY and CDR2 FQNENV. Trimming took off 2 bases at V and 3 bases at J, with 25 bases between the two ends. Sequenced sample: blood. This TCR was sampled from a man aged 18 to 30 in good health. The rearrangement links TRBV16 to TRBJ2-5; tentatively, D is TRBD1 (6 bases). CDR3 amino acids: CASSQLTLSRGNEKETQYF. CDR3 in DNA: TGTGCCAGCAGCCAACTTACTCTCTCCAGGGGTAACGAAAAAGAGACCCAGTACTTC. Drawing the rest from reference TRBV16 and TRBJ2-5, the complete variable domain is GEEVAQTPKHLVRGEGQKAKLYCAPIKGHSYVFWYQQVLKNEFKFLISFQNENVFDETGMPKERFSAKCLPNSPCSLEIQATKLEDSAVYFCASSQLTLSRGNEKETQYFGPGTRLLVL.